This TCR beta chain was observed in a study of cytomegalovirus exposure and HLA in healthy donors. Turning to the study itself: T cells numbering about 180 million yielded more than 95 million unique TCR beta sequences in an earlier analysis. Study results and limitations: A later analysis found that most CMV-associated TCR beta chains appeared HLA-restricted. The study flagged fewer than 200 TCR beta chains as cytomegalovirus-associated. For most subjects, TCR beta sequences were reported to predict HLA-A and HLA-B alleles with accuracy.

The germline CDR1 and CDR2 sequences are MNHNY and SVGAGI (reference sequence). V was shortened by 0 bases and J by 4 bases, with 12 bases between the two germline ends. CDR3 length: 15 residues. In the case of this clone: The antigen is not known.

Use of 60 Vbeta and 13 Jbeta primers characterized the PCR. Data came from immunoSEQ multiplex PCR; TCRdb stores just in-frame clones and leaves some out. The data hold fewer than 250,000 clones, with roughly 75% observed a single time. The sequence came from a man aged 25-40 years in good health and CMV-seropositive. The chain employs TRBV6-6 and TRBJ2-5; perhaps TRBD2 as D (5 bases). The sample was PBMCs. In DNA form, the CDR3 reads TGTGCCAGCAGTTACTCGAACAGCGGTGTAGAGACCCAGTACTTC. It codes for CASSYSNSGVETQYF.